The 20 T cell receptor beta chains in this list originate from one sample, sequenced in a study of patients and donors after allogeneic stem cell transplantation (TCRdb year 2020). Libraries came from RT-PCR. The instrument given in TCRdb is NextSeq 550. TCRdb took the public reads, trimmed them with fastp at Q25, ran MiXCR for clone calling and kept in-frame beta chains. Each CDR3 protein appears once, grouped with its most common genes and DNA. The sample contains 920,000 or so distinct CDR3 sequences, 15% to 20% of them found a single time. The ten largest clonotypes hold approximately 5.9% of the sample. The sequenced sample consisted of blood, either unsorted or a sorted T cell fraction (not recorded which). These TCRs come from a human donor who was either an allogeneic HSCT recipient or a stem cell or donor lymphocyte infusion donor (not recorded which). It is not recorded whose cells these are; they may come from a transplant donor.

The J gene is TRBJ2-5, the V gene TRBV5-6; 8 bases map to TRBD2. Germline lookup yields CDR1 SGHDT and CDR2 YYEEEE. The CDR3 has 14 amino acids. V lost 4 bases to trimming and J lost 7 bases; unmatched junction nucleotides: 9. The CDR3, as DNA: TGTGCCAGCAGCGATACCCGGGGGGGATGGACCCAGTACTTC. Translating it yields CASSDTRGGWTQYF. Supplemented by reference TRBV5-6 and TRBJ2-5, the full variable domain reads DAGVTQSPTHLIKTRGQQVTLRCSPKSGHDTVSWYQQALGQGPQFIFQYYEEEERQRGNFPDRFSGHQFPNYSSELNVNALLLGDSALYLCASSDTRGGWTQYFGPGTRLLVL.

V is TRBV5-1 and J is TRBJ1-1; possible D gene TRBD1, 6 bases. The CDR3 is made up of 17 amino acids. The V end was cut by 4 bases, the J end by 4 bases, with 23 bases between. CDR1 and CDR2 from the germline V gene are SGHRS and YFSETQ. CDR3 protein: CASSGWGRPPQGTEAFF. In DNA, the CDR3 is TGCGCCAGCAGCGGGTGGGGGCGGCCCCCCCAGGGCACTGAAGCTTTCTTT.

This chain joins TRBV29-1 and TRBJ1-6, with 10 bases aligning to TRBD1. Trimming cost V 5 bases and J 8 bases; bases outside gene matches: 6. CDR3 size: 14 residues. The germline CDR1 and CDR2 sequences are SQVTM and ANQGSEA. This CDR3 is CSVSTGGKDSPLHF. The CDR3 DNA follows: TGCAGCGTTTCGACAGGGGGCAAGGATTCACCCCTCCACTTT.

Only a few counts were recorded for this clonotype. The chain links TRBV12-3 or TRBV12-4 to TRBJ2-1; 7 bases map to TRBD1. This CDR3 comprises 14 residues. Trimming took 6 bases from V and 6 from J; bases not matched to a gene: 8. The CDR3: CASSLGQRVNEQFF. CDR3 DNA sequence: TGTGCCAGCAGCCTGGGACAGAGGGTCAATGAGCAGTTCTTC.

Only a few counts were recorded for this clonotype. The V gene is TRBV12-3 or TRBV12-4, the J gene TRBJ2-3; maybe TRBD2 (6 bases). The CDR3 has 16 amino acids. The ends were cut back, 3 bases at V and 0 bases at J, with 13 bases in the middle. The CDR3 nucleotides are TGTGCCAGCAGTTTGAACACTAGCCCTAGCACAGATACGCAGTATTTT. It is translated as CASSLNTSPSTDTQYF.

In its sample, this clonotype was seen a few times. The CDR3 region has the DNA TGTGCCAGCAGTTTGGCCAGCTACACCGGGGAGCTGTTTTTT. Protein product: CASSLASYTGELFF. The chain is built from TRBV12-3 or TRBV12-4 and TRBJ2-2; D unclear. V lost 3 bases, J lost 3 bases, and 8 bases lay in between. The CDR3 totals 14 residues.

This clonotype was seen only a few times. V gene TRBV2 combines with J gene TRBJ2-7; the match to TRBD2 covers 15 bases. The CDR3 loop spans 15 amino acids. Germline trimming cut 6 bases from V and 5 bases from J; bases unmatched to any gene: 5. Germline V gene lookup returns CDR1 SNHLY and CDR2 FYNNEI. The DNA of the CDR3 is TGTGCCAGCAGGGGACTAGCGGGAGGCTTCCACGAGCAGTACTTC. This gives the protein CASRGLAGGFHEQYF.

This clonotype was picked up a small number of times. The chain recombines TRBV6-5 with TRBJ1-1; a weak D match, TRBD1 (6 bases). With 2 bases removed from V and 0 bases from J, the gap between germline ends came to 13 bases. The CDR3 has 16 amino acids. Per the germline V gene, CDR1 is MNHEY and CDR2 is SVGAGI. The CDR3 DNA follows: TGTGCCAGCAGTTACGATAGGGACACTTTGAACACTGAAGCTTTCTTT. It encodes CASSYDRDTLNTEAFF.

This chain connects TRBV12-5 to TRBJ1-5; D remains ambiguous. V was shortened by 3 bases and J by 5 bases, with 8 bases between the two germline ends. Per germline, CDR1 LGHNT and CDR2 FRNRAP. CDR3 length equals 13 residues. This CDR3 reads CASGLQRDQPQHF. CDR3 nucleotide sequence: TGTGCTAGTGGTTTACAGCGCGATCAGCCCCAGCATTTT.

The chain combines TRBV3-1 with TRBJ2-3; 9 nucleotides match TRBD1. V shed 5 bases, J shed 4 bases, and the junction held 7 bases outside the gene matches. From germline, CDR1 is LGHDT and CDR2 YNNKEL (reference sequence). The CDR3 runs 15 residues. CDR3 sequence (DNA): TGTGCCAGCAGCTCCCGGGACAGGGAGTCAGATACGCAGTATTTT. Its protein product is CASSSRDRESDTQYF.

This clonotype was seen more than once but under ten times. This rearrangement joins TRBV12-3 or TRBV12-4 to TRBJ2-7, with D tentatively TRBD1 (5 bases). This CDR3 is 13 amino acids long. The V end lost 3 bases, the J end lost 5 bases, and 11 bases lay between the germline ends. The CDR3 DNA reads as TGTGCCAGCAGTTTTCAGGGTACGAACGAGCAGTACTTC. The encoded protein is CASSFQGTNEQYF.

The chain links TRBV7-9 to TRBJ2-1; D remains unclear. This CDR3 is 15 amino acids long. Germline CDR1 SEHNR, CDR2 FQNEAQ (reference sequence). With 1 base removed from V and 4 bases from J, the gap between germline ends came to 11 bases. The CDR3 coding sequence is TGTGCCAGCAGCTTAGAAGGTACAATATACAATGAGCAGTTCTTC. It yields the protein CASSLEGTIYNEQFF.

The chain uses TRBV5-1 and TRBJ2-1; TRBD1 agrees at 9 bases. Germline V gene sequence: CDR1 SGHRS, CDR2 YFSETQ. Trimming removed 0 bases from V and 3 bases from J; junction bases left unmatched: 4. This CDR3 contains 16 residues. Here the CDR3 reads CASSLEGQGYYNEQFF. CDR3 nucleotides: TGCGCCAGCAGCTTGGAGGGACAGGGTTACTACAATGAGCAGTTCTTC.

This clonotype was counted a few times. V usage is TRBV4-3 and J usage is TRBJ1-1; D perhaps matches TRBD1 (5 bases). V lost 0 bases and J lost 1, with 9 bases in between. CDR1 and CDR2 from the germline V gene are LGHNA and YSLEER. The CDR3 sequence is 15 residues long. For the CDR3, the DNA is TGCGCCAGCAGCCAAGATGAGGGGAGGAACACTGAAGCTTTCTTT. Translated, it gives CASSQDEGRNTEAFF.

This clonotype was observed a few times. The V and J genes are TRBV6-5 and TRBJ2-1; 11 bases agree with TRBD2. The ends lost 2 bases at V and 5 bases at J; junction bases unmatched: 14. Germline lookup yields CDR1 MNHEY and CDR2 SVGAGI. CDR3 length: 19 amino acids. CDR3 sequence: CASSYGRISGRAGDNEQFF. In nucleotides, the CDR3 is TGTGCCAGCAGTTACGGGAGGATTAGCGGGAGGGCCGGGGACAATGAGCAGTTCTTC.

This clonotype came up a few times. The gene calls are TRBV2 and TRBJ2-1; D is unclear. Germline CDR1 is SNHLY and CDR2 is FYNNEI. V was trimmed by 6 bases and J by 10 bases, leaving 10 bases between them. The CDR3 is 11 residues long. The CDR3 region has the DNA TGTGCCAGCAGGATCCCTACGGAGCAGTTCTTC. Amino acid sequence: CASRIPTEQFF. The whole variable domain, remainder taken from reference TRBV2 and TRBJ2-1, is EPEVTQTPSHQVTQMGQEVILRCVPISNHLYFYWYRQILGQKVEFLVSFYNNEISEKSEIFDDQFSVERPDGSNFTLKIRSTKLEDSAMYFCASRIPTEQFFGPGTRLTVL.

This clonotype was counted a few times. V is TRBV5-1 and J is TRBJ2-3; 7 bases are a match to TRBD2. Losses at the gene ends were 0 bases for V and 0 bases for J; bases not matched to a gene: 4. The CDR3 contains 16 residues. Germline assignment: CDR1 SGHRS and CDR2 YFSETQ. The CDR3 region is CASSLGARESTDTQYF. CDR3 sequence (DNA): TGCGCCAGCAGCTTGGGGGCGCGGGAGAGCACAGATACGCAGTATTTT.

The chain couples TRBV6-5 to TRBJ2-5; tentatively, D is TRBD1 or TRBD2 (6 bases each). The CDR3 contains 16 residues. V was cut by 3 bases and J by 2 bases, with 16 bases left in between. The V gene's germline CDR1 is MNHEY and CDR2 SVGAGI. CDR3 amino acids: CASSYGIRRGQETQYF. CDR3 sequence (DNA): TGTGCCAGCAGTTATGGCATAAGGAGGGGGCAAGAGACCCAGTACTTC.

This chain joins TRBV20-1 and TRBJ2-1; TRBD2 matches at 10 bases. Germline trimming cut 0 bases from V and 0 bases from J; bases unmatched to any gene: 8. The germline gives CDR1 DFQATT, CDR2 SNEGSKA (reference sequence). This CDR3 contains 18 residues. CDR3 nucleotides: TGCAGTGCTAGAGATAGGGCGCTAGCGGGAGTCTCCTACAATGAGCAGTTCTTC. Translating it yields CSARDRALAGVSYNEQFF.

This clonotype was detected a few times. The chain joins TRBV5-1 to TRBJ2-1, with TRBD2 identical over 10 bases. This CDR3 contains 15 residues. Per the germline V gene, CDR1 is SGHRS and CDR2 is YFSETQ. With 0 bases clipped from V and 8 bases from J, the junction kept 5 bases outside the gene matches. The CDR3: CASSLAASGSDEQFF. The DNA of the CDR3 is TGCGCCAGCAGCTTGGCGGCTAGCGGGAGTGATGAGCAGTTCTTC. The whole variable domain, remainder taken from reference TRBV5-1 and TRBJ2-1, is KAGVTQTPRYLIKTRGQQVTLSCSPISGHRSVSWYQQTPGQGLQFLFEYFSETQRNKGNFPGRFSGRQFSNSRSEMNVSTLELGDSALYLCASSLAASGSDEQFFGPGTRLTVL.